This entry features one T cell receptor beta chain sequence. Germline loops: CDR1 DFQATT, CDR2 SNEGSKA (reference sequence). The CDR3 sequence is 14 residues long. V lost 5 bases and J lost 6; bases outside the gene matches: 8. TCRdb reprocessed the RT-PCR reads via MiXCR and lists one record per CDR3 protein. The table has about 700,000 distinct CDR3 sequences, 12% to 15% seen once; the top ten hold 3.6%. Sequenced material: memory CD4+ T cells from blood. The source of this sequence is a female donor in good health, serving as a healthy control. This chain uses TRBV20-1 with TRBJ1-5; TRBD1 agrees at 9 bases. The DNA for the CDR3 is TGCAGTGCTTGGACAGGGGAGGAGGGTCAGCCCCAGCATTTT. Translating it yields CSAWTGEEGQPQHF.